The sequence of this T cell receptor (beta chain) was determined in a study of shared clonotypes between healthy human individuals. Selected positively for CCR7 and CD45RO-negative, naive CD8 cells excluded terminally differentiated effector memory CD45RA+ cells. This clone appeared a single time. Assay used: immunoSEQ multiplex PCR; TCRdb lists only in-frame clones, some missing. This table holds some 600,000 clones, about 96% found once. The sequenced sample was naive CD8+ T cells sorted from blood. The source is a woman aged 25 to 39 in good health.

CDR3 nucleotides: TGTGCCAGCAGTCCCGCCCAGGGCACTGAAGCTTTCTTT. The encoded protein is CASSPAQGTEAFF. The chain couples TRBV27 to TRBJ1-1; tentatively, D is TRBD1 (5 bases). The V and J ends lost 5 bases and 4 bases respectively, with 11 bases between them. Germline-derived CDR1 and CDR2 are MNHEY and SMNVEV (reference sequence). The CDR3 is 13 amino acids.